The 9 T cell receptor beta chains in this list originate from one sample, sequenced in a study of control samples from healthy donors and cancer patients. Profiled with immunoSEQ multiplex PCR; TCRdb holds only in-frame clones, not every one. The sample holds roughly 88,000 clones, roughly nine tenths seen once. The source material was blood. These receptors came from a woman between 25 and 40 years old in good health.

This rearrangement joins TRBV19 to TRBJ1-2; D may be TRBD1 (6 bases). The germline V gene has CDR1 LNHDA and CDR2 SQIVND (reference sequence). V lost 3 bases, J lost 2 bases, and 13 bases lay in between. The CDR3 is made up of 15 amino acids. CDR3 sequence: CASSIGQIGNYGYTF. CDR3 in DNA: TGTGCCAGTAGTATTGGACAGATTGGGAACTATGGCTACACCTTC. Looking up the rest from reference TRBV19 and TRBJ1-2 gives the full variable domain: DGGITQSPKYLFRKEGQNVTLSCEQNLNHDAMYWYRQDPGQGLRLIYYSQIVNDFQKGDIAEGYSVSREKKESFPLTVTSAQKNPTAFYLCASSIGQIGNYGYTFGSGTRLTVV.

The table lists this clone with a few counts. The CDR3 here is CASSMTGRGMAQPQHF. CDR3 in DNA: TGTGCCAGTAGCATGACAGGTCGGGGTATGGCTCAGCCCCAGCATTTT. The V call is TRBV19, the J call TRBJ1-5, with D perhaps matching TRBD1 (6 bases). CDR3 length: 16 amino acids. V was pared by 6 bases and J by 6 bases, with 21 bases between. The germline gives CDR1 LNHDA, CDR2 SQIVND (reference sequence). The full variable domain, its missing parts supplied by reference TRBV19 and TRBJ1-5, is DGGITQSPKYLFRKEGQNVTLSCEQNLNHDAMYWYRQDPGQGLRLIYYSQIVNDFQKGDIAEGYSVSREKKESFPLTVTSAQKNPTAFYLCASSMTGRGMAQPQHFGDGTRLSIL.

The chain combines TRBV21-1 with TRBJ2-7; the table's D call of TRBD1 was not tested on the DNA. TRBV21-1 is recorded as a pseudogene. The length of the CDR3 is 17 residues. The DNA of the CDR3 is TGTGCCAGCAGCACCGGGACACATAAACCCTTCCCCTACGAGCAGTACTTC. It encodes CASSTGTHKPFPYEQYF.

This chain links TRBV18 with TRBJ2-1, with TRBD1 identical over 7 bases. J lost 9 bases, V lost 4 bases, and 6 bases had no gene match. From germline, CDR1 is KGHSH and CDR2 LQKENI. The CDR3 extends over 13 amino acids. The CDR3 nucleotides are TGTGCCAGCTCACAGGGGGCGCAGGGTGAGCAGTTCTTC. It translates to CASSQGAQGEQFF. The full variable domain, in which reference TRBV18 and TRBJ2-1 provide the parts outside the CDR3, is NAGVMQNPRHLVRRRGQEARLRCSPMKGHSHVYWYRQLPEEGLKFMVYLQKENIIDESGMPKERFSAEFPKEGPSILRIQQVVRGDSAAYFCASSQGAQGEQFFGPGTRLTVL.

The chain couples TRBV25-1 to TRBJ2-6; possibly TRBD2 for D (6 bases). Germline lookup yields CDR1 MGHDK and CDR2 SYGVNS. The CDR3 loop spans 15 amino acids. V lost 1 base, J lost 2 bases, and 6 bases lay in between. CDR3 coding DNA: TGTGCCAGCAGTGAATGGGGGGCTGGGGCCAACGTCCTGACTTTC. It encodes CASSEWGAGANVLTF.

The V call is TRBV5-6, the J call TRBJ1-5; 8 bases align to TRBD1. The germline V gene encodes CDR1 SGHDT and CDR2 YYEEEE. Trimming at V came to 4 bases and at J to 12 bases, leaving 6 bases not matched to a gene. The CDR3 has 12 residues. The CDR3 loop is CASSIDRGLQHF. In DNA, the CDR3 is TGTGCCAGCAGCATAGACAGGGGCCTCCAGCATTTT.

This clone was recorded only once. The chain carries TRBV4-1 and TRBJ1-2; D not resolved. The CDR3 has 17 amino acids. V gave up 2 bases and J gave up 4 bases, with 20 bases separating them. Germline V gene data show CDR1 as MGHRA and CDR2 as YSYEKL. The CDR3 protein is CASSQPPFPGDSYGYTF. For the CDR3, the DNA is TGCGCCAGCAGCCAACCACCTTTCCCTGGAGATAGCTATGGCTACACCTTC.

This chain joins TRBV24-1 and TRBJ1-2, with D maybe TRBD1 (5 bases). Trimming removed 4 bases from V and 6 bases from J, with 8 bases in between. This CDR3 has 12 amino acids. CDR1 and CDR2 (germline): KGHDR, SFDVKD. CDR3 in DNA: TGTGCCACCAGTGACTCCAGGGATGGCTACACCTTC. This translates into CATSDSRDGYTF.

The chain combines TRBV7-9 with TRBJ2-2, with 7 bases lining up with TRBD2. Trimming cost V 1 base and J 4 bases; bases outside gene matches: 3. In germline, CDR1 is SEHNR, CDR2 FQNEAQ (reference sequence). This CDR3 contains 15 residues. This CDR3 is CASSLGLAATGELFF. The CDR3, as DNA: TGTGCCAGCAGCTTAGGCCTAGCGGCCACCGGGGAGCTGTTTTTT.